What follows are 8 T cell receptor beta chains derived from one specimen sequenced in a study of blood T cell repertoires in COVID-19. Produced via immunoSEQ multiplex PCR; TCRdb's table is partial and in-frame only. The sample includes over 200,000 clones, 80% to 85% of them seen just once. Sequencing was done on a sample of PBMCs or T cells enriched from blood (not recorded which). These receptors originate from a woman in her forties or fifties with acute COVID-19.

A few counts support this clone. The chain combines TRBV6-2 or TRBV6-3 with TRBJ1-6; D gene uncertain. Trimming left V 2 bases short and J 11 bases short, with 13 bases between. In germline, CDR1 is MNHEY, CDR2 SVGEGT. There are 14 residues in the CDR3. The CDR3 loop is CASSYPERAAPLHF. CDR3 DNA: TGTGCCAGCAGTTACCCGGAGAGGGCGGCACCCCTCCACTTT.

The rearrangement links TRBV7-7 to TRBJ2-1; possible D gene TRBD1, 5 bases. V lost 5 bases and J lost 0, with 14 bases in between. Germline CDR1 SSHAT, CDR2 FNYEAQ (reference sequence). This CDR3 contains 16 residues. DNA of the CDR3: TGTGCCAGCAGCAGAGAGACAGATTCCTCCTACAATGAGCAGTTCTTC. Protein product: CASSRETDSSYNEQFF.

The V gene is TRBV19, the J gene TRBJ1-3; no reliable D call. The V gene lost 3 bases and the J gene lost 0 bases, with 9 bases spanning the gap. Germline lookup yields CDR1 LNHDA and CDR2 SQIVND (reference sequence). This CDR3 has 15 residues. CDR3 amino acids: CASSMAGSSGNTIYF. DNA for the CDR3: TGTGCCAGTAGTATGGCAGGTTCCTCTGGAAACACCATATATTTT.

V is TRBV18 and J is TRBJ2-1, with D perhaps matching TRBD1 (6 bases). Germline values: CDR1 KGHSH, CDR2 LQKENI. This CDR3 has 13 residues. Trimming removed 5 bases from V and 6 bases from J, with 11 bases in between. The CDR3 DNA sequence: TGTGCCAGCTCAGACCGACAGGTCAATGAGCAGTTCTTC. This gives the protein CASSDRQVNEQFF.

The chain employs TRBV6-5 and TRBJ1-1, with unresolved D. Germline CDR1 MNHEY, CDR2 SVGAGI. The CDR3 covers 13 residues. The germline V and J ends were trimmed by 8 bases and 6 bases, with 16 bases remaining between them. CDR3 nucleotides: TGTGCCAGCCTTAACCGTGGGCGTGCTGAAGCTTTCTTT. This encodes CASLNRGRAEAFF.

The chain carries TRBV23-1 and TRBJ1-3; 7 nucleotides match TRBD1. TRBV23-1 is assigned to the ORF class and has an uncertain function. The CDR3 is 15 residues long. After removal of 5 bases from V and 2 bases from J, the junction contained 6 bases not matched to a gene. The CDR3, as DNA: TGCGCCAGCAGTAACAGGGGCTTTACTGGAAACACCATATATTTT. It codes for CASSNRGFTGNTIYF.

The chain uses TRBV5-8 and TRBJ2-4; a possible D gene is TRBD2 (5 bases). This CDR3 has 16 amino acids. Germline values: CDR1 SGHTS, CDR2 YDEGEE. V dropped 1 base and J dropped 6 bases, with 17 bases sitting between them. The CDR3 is CASSLRVGVRGNIQYF. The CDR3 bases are TGTGCCAGCAGCTTGAGAGTCGGGGTCCGGGGAAACATTCAGTACTTC.

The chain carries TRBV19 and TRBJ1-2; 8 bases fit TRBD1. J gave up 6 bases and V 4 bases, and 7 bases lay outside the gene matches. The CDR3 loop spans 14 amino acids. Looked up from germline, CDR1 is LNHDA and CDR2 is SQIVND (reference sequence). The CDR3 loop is CASSTQTGANGYTF. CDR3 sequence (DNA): TGTGCCAGTAGTACTCAGACAGGGGCGAATGGCTACACCTTC.